This T cell receptor beta chain is drawn from a study of radiation and T cells in renal cell carcinoma. At the level of the study: Nephrectomy followed 15 Gy stereotactic body radiation by 4 weeks. Study results and caveats: From baseline, blood top tumor clonotypes peaked at 2 weeks post-radiation.

In germline, CDR1 is MNHEY, CDR2 SVGAGI. The V and J ends lost 6 bases and 0 bases respectively, with 12 bases between them. This CDR3 has 15 amino acids. Stated time point: baseline pretreatment blood. Noted treatment: 15 Gy SBRT to primary tumor, nephrectomy 4 weeks later. Serial blood draws occurred at baseline and 2 and 4 weeks post-SBRT. A remark on this clone: The antigen remains undetermined.

Assay used: immunoSEQ multiplex PCR; TCRdb lists only in-frame clones, some missing. Among 70,000 to 95,000 clones listed, over 65% were seen once. The rearrangement uses TRBV6-5 and TRBJ2-4; TRBD1 might be the D (5 bases). The sequence was collected from a man between 60 and 75 years old with renal cell carcinoma. Here the sequenced sample was blood, taken from a patient whose treatment included radiotherapy and nephrectomy. The CDR3 DNA follows: TGTGCCAGCAGCCAACTGACAGTAGCCAAAAACATTCAGTACTTC. Translation gives CASSQLTVAKNIQYF.